The clone carrying this T cell receptor beta chain was detected only a few times. This sample is part of a study of Graves' ophthalmopathy and Graves' hyperthyroidism. This CDR3 is built from 13 residues. V was shortened by 6 bases and J by 4 bases, with 12 bases between the two germline ends. CDR1 is MNHNS and CDR2 is SASEGT in the germline V gene. RNA transcripts served as template for amplifying TCR beta CDR3 sequences. RT-PCR in the first round used HTBI primers; a second-round multiplex PCR followed. TCRdb reanalysed the multiplex PCR reads using MiXCR and keeps one entry per CDR3 protein. The table lists 200,000 to 250,000 distinct CDR3 sequences, about 32% of them singletons.

This chain links TRBV6-1 with TRBJ1-2; D remains unclear. The specimen was peripheral blood. The origin of this receptor is a man aged 50-60 years with Graves' ophthalmopathy. This chain's CDR3 is CASREVMGYGYTF. The CDR3 DNA is TGTGCCAGCAGGGAGGTTATGGGCTATGGCTACACCTTC.